The rows below give T cell receptor beta chains drawn from one sample of a study of blood T cell repertoires in COVID-19. The data were produced by immunoSEQ multiplex PCR, yet TCRdb's version contains in-frame clones alone and is incomplete. The sample lists 150,000 or so clones, around 78% occurring once. Sequenced material: peripheral blood. The source of these receptors is a woman aged 80 or older with active or convalescent COVID-19. CDR3s include the opening cysteine and the closing phenylalanine or tryptophan. The D gene is left open where the match is weak. Size is stated for part of the rows, as once, few or many counts, or as a class when the clone is expanded.

cdr3_nt cdr3_aa v_call cdr3_length clone_size d_call j_call
TGTGCCAGCAGCCCCCGGGGGGTCCGAGGGGACGAGCAGTACTTC CASSPRGVRGDEQYF TRBV3-1/TRBV3-2 15 once TRBD2 TRBJ2-7
TGCGCCAGCAGCCAACCGGCAGGGACTAATGGCTACACCTTC CASSQPAGTNGYTF TRBV4-1 14 NA NA TRBJ1-2
TGTGCCAGTAGTATAAAAAAGGGGGACGGCAATCAGCCCCAGCATTTT CASSIKKGDGNQPQHF TRBV19 16 NA NA TRBJ1-5
TGTGCCAGCAGCTTAGTAAAGGGGCAGGGGCGCTCAAATAATTCACCCCTCCACTTT CASSLVKGQGRSNNSPLHF TRBV7-8 19 NA NA TRBJ1-6
TGTGCCAGCAGTTACTCTTTGGGGGCGCATTTTAGTACTGAAGCTTTCTTT CASSYSLGAHFSTEAFF TRBV6-2/TRBV6-3 17 NA NA TRBJ1-1
TGTGCCAGCAGTACAGGGGGCCCCTACGAGCAGTACTTC CASSTGGPYEQYF TRBV6-5 13 NA TRBD1 TRBJ2-7
TGTGCCAGCAGTGGACATGGGGAGACCCAGTACTTC CASSGHGETQYF TRBV12-3/TRBV12-4 12 NA NA TRBJ2-5
TGTGCCAGCAGCCCTGGACAGGGGGCCCACTATGGCTACACCTTC CASSPGQGAHYGYTF TRBV19 15 NA TRBD1 TRBJ1-2
TGCGCCAGCAGCCAAGATTGGGTAGGACTTCGAGAGCAGTACTTC CASSQDWVGLREQYF TRBV4-3 15 NA NA TRBJ2-7
TGCGCCAGCAGCCCCTCGGGACAAAATAATGAAAAACTGTTTTTT CASSPSGQNNEKLFF TRBV5-1 15 NA NA TRBJ1-4
TGTGCCAGTAGTATCCTGACAGGGGTCGCTGGCTACACCTTC CASSILTGVAGYTF TRBV19 14 NA TRBD1 TRBJ1-2
TGCGCCAGCAGTGACGCCTACGAGCAGTACTTC CASSDAYEQYF TRBV10-2 11 NA NA TRBJ2-7
TGTGCCAGCAGTTTACCACAGGGGGCGCCGGATGGCTACACCTTC CASSLPQGAPDGYTF TRBV28 15 many TRBD1 TRBJ1-2
TGTGCCAGCAGCCAAGATTACGGGAGGGCAGAAGCTTTCTTT CASSQDYGRAEAFF TRBV4-2 14 few NA TRBJ1-1
TGTGCCAGCAGCTTGGGACAGGGCGCCGGGGAGCTGTTTTTT CASSLGQGAGELFF TRBV5-6 14 NA TRBD1 TRBJ2-2
TGTGCCAGCAGTTACGAGGGGACAGACTCTTCACCCCTCCACTTT CASSYEGTDSSPLHF TRBV6-5 15 NA TRBD1 TRBJ1-6
TGTGCCAGCAGCTCTTTGAACAATATTGGCTACACCTTC CASSSLNNIGYTF TRBV7-2 13 NA NA TRBJ1-2
TGTGCCAGCAACCGAGGGTTCCATGAGCAGTTCTTC CASNRGFHEQFF TRBV6-5 12 NA NA TRBJ2-1
TGTGCCAGCAGCTTTGACAGGGGAATCTATGGCTACACCTTC CASSFDRGIYGYTF TRBV7-9 14 NA TRBD1 TRBJ1-2
TGTGCCTGGACGAGACAGGGCTCTAAGCAGCCCCAGCATTTT CAWTRQGSKQPQHF TRBV30 14 NA TRBD1 TRBJ1-5
TGCAGTGCCAGTGAAGGGGGTGTTAATGAAAAACTGTTTTTT CSASEGGVNEKLFF TRBV20-1 14 NA NA TRBJ1-4
TGTGCCAGTAGTAACAGGTTCTACGAGCAGTACTTC CASSNRFYEQYF TRBV19 12 NA NA TRBJ2-7
TGCAGTGCTAGTCCATGGGACAGGAACACTGAAGCTTTCTTT CSASPWDRNTEAFF TRBV20-1 14 NA TRBD1 TRBJ1-1
TGTGCCAGCAGTGAATTAGGGACAGCCCCCTATGGCCACACCTTC CASSELGTAPYGHTF TRBV2 15 NA TRBD1 TRBJ1-2
TGCGCCAGCAGCCAAGAGGGGCCCAGTTACGGAAACACCATATATTTT CASSQEGPSYGNTIYF TRBV4-1 16 NA NA TRBJ1-3
TGTGCCAGCAGCTTAGTGGCCAGGGGGCTTCAGCCCCAGCATTTT CASSLVARGLQPQHF TRBV7-8 15 NA TRBD1 TRBJ1-5
TGCGCCAGCAGCCGGGATCTAGCGGGATACAATGAGCAGTTCTTC CASSRDLAGYNEQFF TRBV5-1 15 NA TRBD2 TRBJ2-1
TGTGCCAGCAGCCCAACAGGGGAGCAGCCCCAGCATTTT CASSPTGEQPQHF TRBV5-5 13 once TRBD1 TRBJ1-5
TGTGCCAGCAGGTTCGACGAGAGCGGCGAGCAGTACTTC CASRFDESGEQYF TRBV12-3/TRBV12-4 13 NA NA TRBJ2-7